A single T cell receptor beta chain is shown here with its context. Germline CDR1 and CDR2: KGHSH and LQKENI. This CDR3 is 16 amino acids long. V lost 4 bases, J lost 7 bases, and 20 bases lay in between. The data are from a study of radiotherapy plus CTLA-4 blockade in lung cancer. Using immunoSEQ multiplex PCR, the repertoire was profiled, and TCRdb retains in-frame clones only, with some absent. The sample lists about 55,000 clones, around four fifths occurring once. The sequence was collected from a human donor with non-small cell lung cancer whose response to radiotherapy plus ipilimumab could not be evaluated. This chain links TRBV18 with TRBJ2-4, with D maybe TRBD1 (6 bases). The source material was peripheral blood, sampled from a patient treated with radiotherapy plus ipilimumab. The CDR3, as DNA: TGTGCCAGCTCACTGACCAGGGAAGTGAGGGGGAACATTCAGTACTTC. This encodes CASSLTREVRGNIQYF. The full variable domain, its missing parts supplied by reference TRBV18 and TRBJ2-4, is NAGVMQNPRHLVRRRGQEARLRCSPMKGHSHVYWYRQLPEEGLKFMVYLQKENIIDESGMPKERFSAEFPKEGPSILRIQQVVRGDSAAYFCASSLTREVRGNIQYFGAGTRLSVL.